This T cell receptor beta chain was recorded in a study of T cells after yellow fever vaccination. The wider study: Those fractions that held only low numbers of cells were prepared using the SMART-Seq v4 Ultra Low Input RNA kit.

This clonotype came up a few times. Its cognate antigen is unknown. Findings of the study overall: Repertoires sorted by FACS could include abundant clonotypes that are contaminants from the bulk population.

Looked up from germline, CDR1 is SGHAT and CDR2 is FQDESV (reference sequence). This CDR3 region has 13 residues. V shed 2 bases and J shed 8 bases, with 9 bases lying between them. The study made its TCR cDNA through 5'RACE template switching. That step introduced a universal primer site along with UMIs. TCRdb itself ran the 5' RACE reads through MiXCR, one entry per CDR3 protein. The sample consists of 340,000 or so distinct CDR3 sequences, approximately 12% of them appearing once. Sample: CD4+ T cells sorted from PBMCs, taken 15 days after the yellow fever booster vaccination. The sequence was obtained from a man younger than 35 who received the YFV17D yellow fever vaccine. This chain uses TRBV11-1 with TRBJ1-4; D gene unclear. The CDR3 loop reads CASSLYGEEKLFF. DNA of the CDR3: TGTGCCAGCAGCTTATACGGCGAGGAAAAACTGTTTTTT.